Reported below is one TCR beta chain. The antigen is unknown. Trimming at V came to 5 bases and at J to 3 bases, leaving 3 bases not matched to a gene. The CDR3 extends over 14 amino acids. Germline-derived CDR1 and CDR2 are MDHEN and SYDVKM. Clones were sequenced by immunoSEQ multiplex PCR, and TCRdb holds only the in-frame ones, with some missing. The table records roughly 150,000 clones, approximately 88% of them present only once. This specimen belongs to a study of T cell responses to AZD1222 COVID-19 vaccine. Study-level findings and limits: Possibly, clonal diversity was underestimated; donors were largely white British and included more females. Vaccine-associated CD4 TCRs ranged over spike, dominating at 160-218 and 743-854. The reported proportion of spike-specific TCRs targeting unmutated variant regions was nearly half. Among those given AZD1222, only five or six were seropositive at baseline.

This clonotype was sampled from an adult in good health. The rearrangement links TRBV28 to TRBJ1-4; 7 nucleotides match TRBD1. The source was peripheral blood, collected on day 0 of MenACWY control vaccination. The CDR3 DNA reads as TGTGCCAGCAGTCCAGGGGGAGCTAATGAAAAACTGTTTTTT. It yields the protein CASSPGGANEKLFF.